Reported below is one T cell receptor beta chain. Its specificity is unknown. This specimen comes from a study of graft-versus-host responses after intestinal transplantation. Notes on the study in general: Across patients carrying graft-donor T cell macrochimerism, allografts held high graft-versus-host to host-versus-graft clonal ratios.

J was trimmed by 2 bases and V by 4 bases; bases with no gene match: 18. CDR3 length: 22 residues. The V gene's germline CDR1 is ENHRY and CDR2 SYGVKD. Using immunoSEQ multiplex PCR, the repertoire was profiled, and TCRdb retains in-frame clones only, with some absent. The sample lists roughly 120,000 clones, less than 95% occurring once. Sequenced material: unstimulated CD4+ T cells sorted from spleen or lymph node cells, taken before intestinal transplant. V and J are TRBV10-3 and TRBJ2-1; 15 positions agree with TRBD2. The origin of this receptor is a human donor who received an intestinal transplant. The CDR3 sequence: CAISVPPPRTSGRAEAYNEQFF. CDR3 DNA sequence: TGTGCCATCAGTGTCCCCCCTCCAAGGACTAGCGGGAGGGCCGAAGCCTACAATGAGCAGTTCTTC.